One sample yielded the 21 T cell receptor beta chains listed below, sequenced in a study of cytotoxic CD8 clonotypes in ibrutinib-treated CLL. Some clones are missing from TCRdb's copy, which holds only in-frame ones; the method was immunoSEQ multiplex PCR. Among about 21,000 clones listed, approximately 74% were seen once. The sequenced sample was PBMCs, obtained before ibrutinib treatment. These TCRs come from a human donor with chronic lymphocytic leukemia.

The chain links TRBV15 to TRBJ2-1; TRBD1 matches 7 bases. Germline assignment: CDR1 LNHNV and CDR2 YYDKDF (reference sequence). Unmatched junction bases numbered 7, after V lost 5 bases and J lost 0 bases. The CDR3 extends over 16 amino acids. The CDR3 reads CATSRGGGSSYNEQFF. For the CDR3, the DNA is TGTGCCACCAGCCGAGGGGGCGGGTCCTCCTACAATGAGCAGTTCTTC.

V usage is TRBV18 and J usage is TRBJ1-4; D is undetermined. The CDR3 extends over 15 amino acids. V dropped 3 bases and J dropped 4 bases, with 12 bases sitting between them. The V gene's germline CDR1 is KGHSH and CDR2 LQKENI. The CDR3 spells CASSPSPDHNEKLFF. The CDR3 DNA reads TGTGCCAGCTCACCCTCGCCGGACCATAATGAAAAACTGTTTTTT. The variable domain in full, completed from reference TRBV18 and TRBJ1-4, reads NAGVMQNPRHLVRRRGQEARLRCSPMKGHSHVYWYRQLPEEGLKFMVYLQKENIIDESGMPKERFSAEFPKEGPSILRIQQVVRGDSAAYFCASSPSPDHNEKLFFGSGTQLSVL.

The V and J genes are TRBV5-1 and TRBJ1-2, with D perhaps TRBD1 (5 bases). CDR1 is SGHRS and CDR2 is YFSETQ in the germline V gene. V dropped 0 bases and J dropped 1 base, with 10 bases sitting between them. The CDR3 is 15 amino acids. CDR3 in DNA: TGCGCCAGCAGCTTGGGGGGACGAAATAACTATGGCTACACCTTC. Protein product: CASSLGGRNNYGYTF.

The V and J genes are TRBV18 and TRBJ1-4, with D unclear. V lost 3 bases and J 8 bases, leaving 10 bases between the germline ends. Germline CDR1 KGHSH, CDR2 LQKENI. The CDR3 loop spans 13 amino acids. The CDR3: CASSPNGHEKLFF. The DNA for the CDR3 is TGTGCCAGCTCACCCAACGGGCACGAAAAACTGTTTTTT. Full variable domain (missing parts from reference TRBV18 and TRBJ1-4): NAGVMQNPRHLVRRRGQEARLRCSPMKGHSHVYWYRQLPEEGLKFMVYLQKENIIDESGMPKERFSAEFPKEGPSILRIQQVVRGDSAAYFCASSPNGHEKLFFGSGTQLSVL.

This clone was seen only a few times. This chain uses TRBV5-1 with TRBJ2-7; TRBD1 aligns across 11 bases. V lost 0 bases, J lost 2 bases, and 10 bases stayed unmatched. Germline V gene lookup returns CDR1 SGHRS and CDR2 YFSETQ. The CDR3 is 18 amino acids. The CDR3 here is CASSLGVAGQGAPYEQYF. Written as DNA, the CDR3 is TGCGCCAGCAGCTTGGGGGTGGCTGGACAGGGGGCTCCCTACGAGCAGTACTTC.

The chain couples TRBV5-5 to TRBJ2-5, with 8 bases fitting TRBD2. The CDR3 contains 15 residues. Germline CDR1 SGHKS, CDR2 YYEKEE (reference sequence). The junction had 3 bases not matched to a gene; V was cut back by 2 bases and J by 0 bases. The CDR3 DNA reads TGTGCCAGCAGCTTTTTAGCGGGGTACCAAGAGACCCAGTACTTC. This codes for CASSFLAGYQETQYF. Based on the CDR3 plus reference TRBV5-5 and TRBJ2-5, the full variable domain is DAGVTQSPTHLIKTRGQQVTLRCSPISGHKSVSWYQQVLGQGPQFIFQYYEKEERGRGNFPDRFSARQFPNYSSELNVNALLLGDSALYLCASSFLAGYQETQYFGPGTRLLVL.

The V and J genes are TRBV5-1 and TRBJ2-1; TRBD2 aligns across 12 bases. Losses at the gene ends were 7 bases for V and 7 bases for J; bases not matched to a gene: 9. Germline CDR1 SGHRS, CDR2 YFSETQ. The length of the CDR3 is 15 residues. The DNA for the CDR3 is TGCGCCAGCTCCATTCTAGCGGGAGGGGGGAATGAGCAGTTCTTC. It specifies CASSILAGGGNEQFF.

The chain links TRBV15 to TRBJ2-2, with TRBD2 matching over 8 bases. The CDR3 is 14 residues long. Germline V gene data show CDR1 as LNHNV and CDR2 as YYDKDF (reference sequence). The V segment lost 7 bases and the J segment 8 bases; nucleotides outside the gene matches: 9. The CDR3 DNA sequence: TGTGCCACCAACCTGGGACTAGGGTCGGGGGAGCTGTTTTTT. Its protein product is CATNLGLGSGELFF.

This chain links TRBV6-4 with TRBJ2-1, with a weak D call TRBD2 (5 bases). This CDR3 comprises 13 residues. The ends were cut back, 11 bases at V and 8 bases at J, with 19 bases in the middle. CDR1 and CDR2 (germline): MRHNA, SNTAGT. This CDR3 reads CALAQRVSDEQFF. In DNA form, the CDR3 reads TGTGCCCTCGCGCAGAGGGTTTCTGATGAGCAGTTCTTC.

As DNA, the CDR3 is TGTGCCAGCAGCTTGGATCCGGGTTTAGGGACTGAAGCTTTCTTT. Encoded protein: CASSLDPGLGTEAFF. The chain links TRBV5-5 to TRBJ1-1, with D hard to call. CDR1 and CDR2 from the germline V gene are SGHKS and YYEKEE (reference sequence). V was cut by 0 bases and J by 5 bases, with 14 bases left in between. The length of the CDR3 is 15 residues.

Here the CDR3 reads CASSQELAGVGEQFF. DNA of the CDR3: TGCGCCAGCAGCCAAGAGCTAGCGGGAGTGGGTGAGCAGTTCTTC. The gene calls are TRBV4-3 and TRBJ2-1; the match to TRBD2 covers 10 bases. Unmatched junction bases numbered 5, after V lost 0 bases and J lost 9 bases. Germline lookup yields CDR1 LGHNA and CDR2 YSLEER. The CDR3 loop spans 15 amino acids.

This clone came up a few times. The chain couples TRBV5-6 to TRBJ2-1, with 12 bases aligning to TRBD2. Unmatched junction bases numbered 5, after V lost 1 base and J lost 6 bases. This CDR3 is built from 16 residues. Looked up from germline, CDR1 is SGHDT and CDR2 is YYEEEE. The chain's CDR3 is CASSLTASGRGNEQFF. The CDR3 nucleotides are TGTGCCAGCAGCTTGACGGCTAGCGGGAGGGGCAATGAGCAGTTCTTC.

This clone has just a few counts. One end of the junction fails to match germline, which may point to a read error. The V call is TRBV6-5, the J call TRBJ1-4; D is ambiguous. Germline V lookup: CDR1 MNHEY, CDR2 SVGAGI. This CDR3 spans 13 amino acids. For the CDR3, the DNA is TGTGCCAGCAGTGTTCGGAGAGATGAGAAACTGTTTTTT. This codes for CASSVRRDEKLFF.

The rearrangement joins TRBV6-5 to TRBJ2-1, with a tentative D call TRBD2 (6 bases). CDR3 size: 11 residues. Germline V gene lookup returns CDR1 MNHEY and CDR2 SVGAGI. Trimming removed 6 bases from V and 10 bases from J, with 10 bases in between. CDR3 nucleotides: TGTGCCAGCAGCCAACGGGAGGAGCAGTTCTTC. Amino acid sequence: CASSQREEQFF.

This clone was recorded once. V gene TRBV29-1 combines with J gene TRBJ2-7; 12 bases map to TRBD2. The CDR3 sequence is 14 residues long. With V trimmed by 7 bases and J by 4 bases, 8 bases remained unmatched. CDR1 SQVTM and CDR2 ANQGSEA come from the germline V gene. CDR3 sequence (DNA): TGCAGCGCCTCCACTAGCGGGAGGAAGTACGAGCAGTACTTC. Its translation: CSASTSGRKYEQYF.

The chain joins TRBV29-1 to TRBJ1-5, with TRBD1 matching 7 bases. Germline lookup yields CDR1 SQVTM and CDR2 ANQGSEA. J gave up 4 bases and V 5 bases, and 8 bases lay outside the gene matches. CDR3 length: 14 residues. The CDR3 region is CSVSTGTENQPQHF. The CDR3 region has the DNA TGCAGCGTTTCAACCGGGACAGAAAATCAGCCCCAGCATTTT. Supplemented by reference TRBV29-1 and TRBJ1-5, the full variable domain reads SAVISQKPSRDICQRGTSLTIQCQVDSQVTMMFWYRQQPGQSLTLIATANQGSEATYESGFVIDKFPISRPNLTFSTLTVSNMSPEDSSIYLCSVSTGTENQPQHFGDGTRLSIL.

A single count supports this clone. The chain carries TRBV7-6 and TRBJ2-1, with 7 bases identical to TRBD1. The CDR3 sequence is 15 residues long. The V and J ends lost 4 bases and 4 bases, in that order; junction bases with no gene match: 7. Germline lookup yields CDR1 SGHVS and CDR2 FNYEAQ. CDR3 nucleotide sequence: TGTGCCAGCAGCTCCTACAGGGGTGAATACAATGAGCAGTTCTTC. Amino acids: CASSSYRGEYNEQFF.

The gene calls are TRBV11-2 and TRBJ2-3, with D perhaps TRBD2 (5 bases). This CDR3 is 15 amino acids long. Germline V gene data show CDR1 as SGHAT and CDR2 as FQNNGV. The germline V and J ends were trimmed by 1 base and 8 bases, with 16 bases remaining between them. This CDR3 is CASSLGAGPVGTQYF. The CDR3 DNA reads as TGTGCCAGCAGCTTAGGTGCGGGCCCCGTGGGTACGCAGTATTTT.

This clone was picked up a small number of times. The V and J genes are TRBV7-9 and TRBJ1-2, with a weak D call TRBD1 (5 bases). Germline V gene sequence: CDR1 SEHNR, CDR2 FQNEAQ (reference sequence). The V and J ends lost 1 base and 0 bases respectively, with 6 bases between them. This CDR3 contains 14 residues. The DNA for the CDR3 is TGTGCCAGCAGCTTAGAGACAGCTAACTATGGCTACACCTTC. As protein: CASSLETANYGYTF.

As regards this clone: Compared with germline, one end of the junction differs, possibly owing to a read error. The chain combines TRBV7-7 with TRBJ2-2; TRBD1 agrees at 7 bases. Germline CDR1 reads SSHAT; CDR2 reads FNYEAQ (reference sequence). CDR3 size: 14 residues. The CDR3 sequence: CASSRDRATGELFF. CDR3 sequence (DNA): TGTGCTAGCAGCCGCGACAGGGCCACCGGGGAGCTGTTTTTT.

This clone has only one observation. V and J are TRBV5-1 and TRBJ2-7; 11 bases map to TRBD1. CDR1 is SGHRS and CDR2 is YFSETQ in the germline V gene. V dropped 4 bases and J dropped 2; count of bases not matched to a gene: 11. The CDR3 has 17 residues. CDR3 protein: CASSTGQGVASAYEQYF. In DNA form, the CDR3 reads TGCGCCAGCAGCACGGGACAGGGGGTGGCTAGCGCCTACGAGCAGTACTTC.